This entry features one TCR beta chain sequence. These data are taken from a study of blood T cell repertoires in COVID-19. TCRdb keeps only in-frame clones here, not all; method: immunoSEQ multiplex PCR. The sample contains roughly 200,000 clones, approximately 80% of which appear only once. Germline lookup yields CDR1 KGHSH and CDR2 LQKENI. This CDR3 spans 14 amino acids. After removal of 4 bases from V and 6 bases from J, the junction contained 8 bases not matched to a gene. The clonotype was recovered from a woman at least 80 years old with COVID-19, enrolled during active disease. The specimen sequenced was peripheral blood. The chain recombines TRBV18 with TRBJ2-5; 7 nucleotides match TRBD1. The CDR3 sequence: CASSLQGVEQTQYF. For the CDR3, the DNA is TGTGCCAGCTCACTTCAGGGGGTGGAACAGACCCAGTACTTC.